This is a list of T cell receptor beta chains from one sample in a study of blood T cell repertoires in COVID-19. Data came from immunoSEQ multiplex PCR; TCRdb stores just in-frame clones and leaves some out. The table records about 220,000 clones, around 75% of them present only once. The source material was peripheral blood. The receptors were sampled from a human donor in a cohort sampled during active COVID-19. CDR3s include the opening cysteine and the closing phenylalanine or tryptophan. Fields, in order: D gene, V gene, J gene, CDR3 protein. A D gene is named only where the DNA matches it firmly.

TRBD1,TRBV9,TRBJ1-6,CASSFSTGVNSPLHF
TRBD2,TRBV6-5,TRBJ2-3,CASRLGRGGVDTQYF
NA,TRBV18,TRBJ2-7,CASSPTGTAEQYF
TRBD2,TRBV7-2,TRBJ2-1,CATTSGSYNEQFF
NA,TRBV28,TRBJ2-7,CASRTDRNEQYF
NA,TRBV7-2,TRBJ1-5,CASSYGTGYSNQPQHF
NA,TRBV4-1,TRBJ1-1,CASSQGLGQLNTEAFF
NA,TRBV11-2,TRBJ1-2,CASSPGGSYGYTF
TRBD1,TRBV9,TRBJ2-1,CASSVEPGGKYNEQFF
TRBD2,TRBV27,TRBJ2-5,CASSPGLAGFSSETQYF
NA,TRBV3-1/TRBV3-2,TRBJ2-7,CASSQGPYEQYF
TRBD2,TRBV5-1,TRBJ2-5,CASSLAASGYQETQYF
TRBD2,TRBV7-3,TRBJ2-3,CASSPSIVAGGPDTQYF
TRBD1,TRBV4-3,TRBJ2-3,CASSQGQGRTDTQYF
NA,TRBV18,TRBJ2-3,CASSPLLTGDPSWQYF
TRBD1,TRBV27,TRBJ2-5,CASSLGQAVGETQYF
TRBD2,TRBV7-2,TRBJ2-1,CASSLGLAGGRTYNEQFF
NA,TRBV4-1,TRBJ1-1,CASSQGLRNTEAFF
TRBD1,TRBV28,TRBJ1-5,CASTRDRGWEPQHF
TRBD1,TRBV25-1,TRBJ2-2,CASSRQGANTGELFF
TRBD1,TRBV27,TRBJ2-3,CASGDRGVTDTQYF
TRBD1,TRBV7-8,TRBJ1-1,CASSTIQGANTEAFF
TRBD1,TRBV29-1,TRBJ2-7,CSVGTGGYEQYF
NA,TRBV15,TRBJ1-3,CATQSHIGNTIYF
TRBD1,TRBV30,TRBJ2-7,CAWSWTGGINEQYF
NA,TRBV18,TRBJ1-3,CASSPGVSGNTIYF
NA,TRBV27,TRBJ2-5,CASSLTSPQQETQYF
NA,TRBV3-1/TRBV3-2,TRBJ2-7,CASSQRGSYEQYF
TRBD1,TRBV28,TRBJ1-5,CASSLQGDYQPQHF
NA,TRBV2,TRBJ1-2,CAVLNQNYGYTF
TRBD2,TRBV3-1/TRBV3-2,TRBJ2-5,CASSPGLAGVETQYF
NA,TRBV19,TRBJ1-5,CASSIRVGNQPQHF
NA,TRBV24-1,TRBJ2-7,CATSDSGGLSSYEQYF
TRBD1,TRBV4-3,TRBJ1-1,CASSQDWGQGAGKTEAFF
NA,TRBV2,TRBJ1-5,CASSEQGASNQPQHF
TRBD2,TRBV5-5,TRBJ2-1,CASSPGLAGGSYNEQFF
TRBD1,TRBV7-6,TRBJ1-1,CASSRRSGTGNTEAFF
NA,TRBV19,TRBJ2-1,CASSPSGGGMNEQFF
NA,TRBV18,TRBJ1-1,CASSPLFGEGSTEAFF
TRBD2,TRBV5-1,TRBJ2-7,CASRRAGTTSYEQYF
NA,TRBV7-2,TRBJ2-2,CASSLGLYTGELFF
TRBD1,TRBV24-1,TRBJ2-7,CATSAGGWEQYF
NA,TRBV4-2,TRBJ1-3,CASSQLTGTGNTIYF
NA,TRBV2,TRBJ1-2,CASSEGWLNYGYTF
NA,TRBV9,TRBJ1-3,CASSVSTVSGNTIYF
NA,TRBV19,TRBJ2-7,CASSGADPYEQYF
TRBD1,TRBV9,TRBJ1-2,CASSRGYGQGPYGYTF
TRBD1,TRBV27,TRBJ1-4,CASSPDRDRVSNEKLFF
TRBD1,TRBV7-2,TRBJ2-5,CASSLGGQGAPRETQYF
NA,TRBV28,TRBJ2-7,CASHTPVPAYEQYF
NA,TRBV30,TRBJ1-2,CAWSVGGAYGYTF